The 8 T cell receptor beta chains below were found in one sample sequenced in a study of blood T cell repertoires in COVID-19. Sequencing was performed with immunoSEQ multiplex PCR; in TCRdb, only in-frame clones are kept and a portion is missing. The sample carries some 15,000 clones, roughly 80% recorded once. Sequencing input: peripheral blood. Every receptor here comes from an older woman with acute or convalescent COVID-19.

V and J are TRBV28 and TRBJ2-7, with 10 bases fitting TRBD2. V lost 3 bases and J lost 3; bases outside the gene matches: 11. Germline V gene sequence: CDR1 MDHEN, CDR2 SYDVKM. The CDR3 length is 17 residues. This CDR3 is CASSFELAGARGYEQYF. CDR3 nucleotides: TGTGCCAGCAGTTTTGAGCTAGCGGGAGCCCGAGGCTACGAGCAGTACTTC.

This clone was seen a single time. The rearrangement uses TRBV7-9 and TRBJ2-7; 7 nucleotides agree with TRBD2. V gave up 5 bases and J gave up 6 bases; unmatched junction bases: 10. The CDR3 is 14 residues long. Germline V gives CDR1 SEHNR, CDR2 FQNEAQ (reference sequence). DNA of the CDR3: TGTGCCAGCAGCAAGACGGGGGGACTGGGCGAGCAGTACTTC. It codes for CASSKTGGLGEQYF.

This chain uses TRBV11-3 with TRBJ2-3; D is ambiguous. The CDR3 has 13 residues. The V gene lost 1 base and the J gene lost 5 bases, with 7 bases spanning the gap. Germline CDR1 SGHNT, CDR2 YENEEA. The CDR3 reads CASSLGGEDTQYF. CDR3 nucleotides: TGTGCCAGCAGCTTAGGCGGTGAAGATACGCAGTATTTT.

This clone came up a few times. The rearrangement links TRBV5-1 to TRBJ1-4; maybe TRBD1 (5 bases). The CDR3 covers 14 residues. Germline V gene sequence: CDR1 SGHRS, CDR2 YFSETQ. V lost 0 bases and J lost 5, with 8 bases in between. Written as DNA, the CDR3 is TGCGCCAGCAGCTTGGGGGCAGGGAATGAAAAACTGTTTTTT. This gives the protein CASSLGAGNEKLFF.

There are a few counts of this clone. The V call is TRBV9, the J call TRBJ2-7; no firm D call. The CDR3 length is 12 residues. Trimming removed 0 bases at V and 3 bases at J, with 4 bases between. Looked up from germline, CDR1 is SGDLS and CDR2 is YYNGEE. The chain's CDR3 is CASSVGGYEQYF. For the CDR3, the DNA is TGTGCCAGCAGCGTAGGAGGCTACGAGCAGTACTTC.

The chain employs TRBV7-6 and TRBJ2-3; no clear D gene. CDR3 length: 13 residues. V lost 3 bases and J 2 bases, leaving 6 bases between the germline ends. Germline loops: CDR1 SGHVS, CDR2 FNYEAQ. CDR3 bases: TGTGCCAGCAGCTTTCCCATCACAGATACGCAGTATTTT. Translating gives CASSFPITDTQYF.

This sequence joins TRBV30 and TRBJ1-2; D is perhaps TRBD1 (6 bases). The CDR3 consists of 13 residues. Germline V gene lookup returns CDR1 GTSNPN and CDR2 SVGIG (reference sequence). The germline V and J ends were trimmed by 2 bases and 4 bases, with 11 bases remaining between them. Written as DNA, the CDR3 is TGTGCCTGGAGTCAGGGGAGCGGCTATGGCTACACCTTC. This gives the protein CAWSQGSGYGYTF.

The V and J genes are TRBV11-3 and TRBJ2-3; no definite D call. Germline V gene lookup returns CDR1 SGHNT and CDR2 YENEEA. The CDR3 runs to 14 residues. V was pared by 5 bases and J by 0 bases, with 9 bases between. The CDR3 DNA follows: TGTGCCAGCAGCCGTGGCTTAAGCACAGATACGCAGTATTTT. It yields the protein CASSRGLSTDTQYF. Combining the CDR3 with reference TRBV11-3 and TRBJ2-3 gives the whole variable domain EAGVVQSPRYKIIEKKQPVAFWCNPISGHNTLYWYLQNLGQGPELLIRYENEEAVDDSQLPKDRFSAERLKGVDSTLKIQPAELGDSAVYLCASSRGLSTDTQYFGPGTRLTVL.